A selection of T cell receptor beta chains follows, all from one sample in a study of blood T cell repertoires in COVID-19. The assay was immunoSEQ multiplex PCR, and TCRdb's table has in-frame clones only and misses some. The sample lists hundreds of thousands of clones, about 80% seen once, with under 2% in the top ten. Sequencing was carried out using peripheral blood. Every receptor here comes from a woman of 80 years or more with acute or convalescent COVID-19. The CDR3 runs from the conserved cysteine through the conserved F or W. The D gene is left open where the match is weak. Clone size is shown for a subset of rows, as once, few, many or a class of expanded clone.

d_call | j_call | clone_size | v_call | cdr3_nt | cdr3_aa
- | TRBJ2-7 | - | TRBV3-1/TRBV3-2 | TGTGCCAGCAGCCCGGACAACAAATACGAGCAGTACTTC | CASSPDNKYEQYF
- | TRBJ1-1 | - | TRBV18 | TGTGCCAGCTCAGGCGGAAGACGGACAGTTGAAGCTTTCTTT | CASSGGRRTVEAFF
TRBD2 | TRBJ2-1 | - | TRBV4-3 | TGCGCCAGCAGCCAAGAGAGGATAGCGGGCATTTCCTACAATGAGCAGTTCTTC | CASSQERIAGISYNEQFF
- | TRBJ2-7 | - | TRBV7-6 | TGTGCCAGCAGTGTTACGGGTCTCGAGCAGTACTTC | CASSVTGLEQYF
- | TRBJ2-5 | - | TRBV7-2 | TGTGCCAGCAGCCCCAGGGGCAGGGAGACCCAGTACTTC | CASSPRGRETQYF
- | TRBJ2-1 | - | TRBV7-2 | TGTGCCAGCAGCTTTGGGCCCGAAGGGGGAAGTGGGCAGTTCTTC | CASSFGPEGGSGQFF
TRBD1 | TRBJ1-2 | - | TRBV2 | TGTGCCAGCAGTTCCCTTTCCGCGGACAGGGGCTTATTC | CASSSLSADRGLF
TRBD2 | TRBJ2-7 | - | TRBV2 | TGTGCCAGCAGTGAAGCATCACTAGCGGGACGATCCTACGAGCAGTACTTC | CASSEASLAGRSYEQYF
TRBD1 | TRBJ2-7 | - | TRBV5-4 | TGTGCCAGCAGCCGAGACGCCGGGACAGGTTCTTACGAGCAGTACTTC | CASSRDAGTGSYEQYF
TRBD2 | TRBJ2-1 | - | TRBV19 | TGTGCCAGTAGTATAGCTAGCGGGGGGGCATATGAGCAGTTCTTC | CASSIASGGAYEQFF
- | TRBJ1-2 | - | TRBV7-3 | TGTGCCAGCAGTTTGACAGGCCTCGTAAACTATGGCTACACCTTC | CASSLTGLVNYGYTF
TRBD2 | TRBJ2-1 | - | TRBV24-1 | TGTGCCACCAGTGATGCAACTAGCGGGAGCTACAATGAGCAGTTCTTC | CATSDATSGSYNEQFF
TRBD2 | TRBJ2-1 | - | TRBV7-2 | TGTGCCAGCAGCTTAGGGGCGGGGGGTGGCCAGAGTGAGCAGTTCTTC | CASSLGAGGGQSEQFF
- | TRBJ2-4 | - | TRBV6-1 | TGTGCCAGCAGTGAAGTTTTTGACAGTTATTGGAGCATTCAGTACTTC | CASSEVFDSYWSIQYF
- | TRBJ2-1 | - | TRBV5-4 | TGTGCCAGCACCATTTCCCAGAATGAGCAGTTCTTC | CASTISQNEQFF
- | TRBJ1-5 | - | TRBV2 | TGTGCCAGCAAACAGAATGGTGTTAATCAGCCCCAGCATTTT | CASKQNGVNQPQHF
TRBD2 | TRBJ2-3 | once | TRBV5-1 | TGCGCCAGCAGCTTTAGAGCGGGAGCGGGAGATACGCAGTATTTT | CASSFRAGAGDTQYF
- | TRBJ2-5 | - | TRBV7-2 | TGTGCCAGCAGCTTATACGGGTCCCAAGAGACCCAGTACTTC | CASSLYGSQETQYF